This TCR beta chain was identified in a study of blood T cell repertoires in COVID-19. For the study at large: The United States, Italy and Spain were the sources of the acute and convalescent COVID-19 samples. The cDNA or gDNA used as material had been derived from T cells, B-cell-depleted T cells, or PBMCs.

Authors' data handling: From reference gene primer amplification, estimates of nucleated cell counts were derived. The table came from immunoSEQ multiplex PCR; TCRdb's copy has only in-frame clones and leaves some out. The DNA gave D and trimming, while V, J and clone size come from that table. The profile shows some 66,000 clones, approximately 91% of them singletons. The TCR sequence derives from a human donor in a cohort sampled during active COVID-19. Sequenced material: peripheral blood.

In DNA, the CDR3 is TGTGCCACCGTTGGAAGTGGCAGGGGCACTGAAGCTTTCTTT. As protein: CATVGSGRGTEAFF. The chain is built from TRBV6-5 and TRBJ1-1, with a tentative D call TRBD1 (6 bases). The V end was cut by 10 bases, the J end by 4 bases, with 19 bases between. This CDR3 spans 14 amino acids. Germline values: CDR1 MNHEY, CDR2 SVGAGI.